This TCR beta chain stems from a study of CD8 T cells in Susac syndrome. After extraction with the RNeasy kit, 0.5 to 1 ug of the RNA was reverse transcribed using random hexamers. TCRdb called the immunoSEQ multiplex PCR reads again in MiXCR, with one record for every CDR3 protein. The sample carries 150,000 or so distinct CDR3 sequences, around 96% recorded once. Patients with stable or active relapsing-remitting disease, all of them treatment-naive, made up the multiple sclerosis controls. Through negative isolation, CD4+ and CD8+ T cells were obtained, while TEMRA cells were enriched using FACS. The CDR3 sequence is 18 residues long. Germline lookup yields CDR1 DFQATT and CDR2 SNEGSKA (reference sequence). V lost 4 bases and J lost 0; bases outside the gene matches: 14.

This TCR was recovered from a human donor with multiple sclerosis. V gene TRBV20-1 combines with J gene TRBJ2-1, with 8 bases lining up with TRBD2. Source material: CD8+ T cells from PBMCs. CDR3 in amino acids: CSAIYGAGVGPSYNEQFF. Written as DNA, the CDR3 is TGCAGTGCTATCTACGGAGCGGGGGTTGGGCCCTCCTACAATGAGCAGTTCTTC.